This T cell receptor (beta chain) appears in the sequencing data of a study of T-cell memory formation after mild COVID-19. The CDR3 has 16 amino acids. The germline V gene has CDR1 LGHNA and CDR2 YSLEER. V dropped 4 bases and J dropped 6; count of bases not matched to a gene: 8. TCR alpha and TCR beta cDNA libraries carrying sample barcodes and UMIs came from 5'RACE with constant-segment primers. Via MiXCR, TCRdb re-called the 5' RACE reads, giving one row per CDR3 protein. The sample carries roughly 300,000 distinct CDR3 sequences, roughly 8% recorded once. This clonotype was found a few times. The antigen remains undetermined. General study findings and limits: There were some responding clones in pre-infection memory, which suggested that cross-reactive memory had joined. CD4/CD8 balance characterized clones contracting day 15 to 85, and CD4+ skew characterized later expanders.

The clonotype originates from a man aged 18 to 30 who had mild COVID-19 (a few samples of this study predate the infection). Cell type and time point are not known. V and J are TRBV4-3 and TRBJ1-5, with TRBD1 matching 11 bases. Sequences were obtained from PBMCs or a T cell subset sorted from them (not recorded which). The CDR3 spells CASSPLRDRGTQPQHF. The CDR3 nucleotides read TGCGCCAGCAGCCCGCTCCGGGACAGGGGGACTCAGCCCCAGCATTTT.